The 9 T cell receptor beta chains presented below share a single source sample, sequenced in a study of blood T cell repertoires in COVID-19. The assay was immunoSEQ multiplex PCR, and TCRdb's table has in-frame clones only and misses some. The sample holds 350,000 to 450,000 clones, 85% seen once. The sample comprised peripheral blood. The receptors stem from a woman younger than 30 with acute or convalescent COVID-19.

The V and J genes are TRBV4-2 and TRBJ2-5; maybe TRBD1 (6 bases). Germline V lookup: CDR1 LGHNA, CDR2 YNFKEQ. The ends were cut back, 4 bases at V and 0 bases at J, with 9 bases in the middle. There are 14 residues in the CDR3. CDR3 amino acids: CASSLDRDQETQYF. The CDR3 DNA reads as TGTGCCAGCAGCCTGGACAGAGACCAAGAGACCCAGTACTTC.

The chain combines TRBV15 with TRBJ2-7; the match to TRBD2 covers 7 bases. The germline gives CDR1 LNHNV, CDR2 YYDKDF (reference sequence). The CDR3 spans 15 residues. J gave up 3 bases and V 1 base, and 6 bases lay outside the gene matches. The CDR3 DNA sequence: TGTGCCACCAGCAGAGGCCTGGGGGGGAACTACGAGCAGTACTTC. It translates to CATSRGLGGNYEQYF.

J is TRBJ1-6 and V is TRBV30; D gene uncertain. The CDR3 contains 15 residues. From germline, CDR1 is GTSNPN and CDR2 SVGIG (reference sequence). The V end was cut by 3 bases, the J end by 3 bases, with 12 bases between. CDR3 in amino acids: CAWRGGGLYNSPLHF. As DNA, the CDR3 is TGTGCCTGGAGGGGCGGAGGGCTCTATAATTCACCCCTCCACTTT.

V gene TRBV18 combines with J gene TRBJ1-2; the D gene is possibly TRBD1 (6 bases). Trimming took 3 bases from V and 7 from J, leaving 12 bases between them. The germline V gene encodes CDR1 KGHSH and CDR2 LQKENI. The CDR3 loop spans 13 amino acids. CDR3 loop: CASSPDRFSGYTF. As DNA, the CDR3 is TGTGCCAGCTCACCCGACAGGTTCTCTGGCTACACCTTC.

The sample holds many counts of this clone. V is TRBV5-4 and J is TRBJ2-7, with 8 nucleotides matching TRBD1. The germline V gene has CDR1 SGHNT and CDR2 YYREEE (reference sequence). The CDR3 consists of 14 residues. The trim removed 5 bases at V and 5 bases at J, leaving 9 bases unmatched. The CDR3 sequence is CASRAGQGRDEQYF. In DNA form, the CDR3 reads TGTGCCAGCAGGGCTGGACAGGGTAGAGACGAGCAGTACTTC.

V is TRBV21-1 and J is TRBJ2-3; no DNA check was done on the table's D call, TRBD2. TRBV21-1 is labeled a pseudogene. The CDR3 totals 15 residues. The CDR3 bases are TGTGCCAGCAGCCCCCACGTCCTAGGCACAGATACGCAGTATTTT. It encodes CASSPHVLGTDTQYF.

The genes are TRBV15 and TRBJ1-5, with a possible D match to TRBD1 (6 bases). V shed 1 base and J shed 3 bases, with 7 bases lying between them. Germline lookup yields CDR1 LNHNV and CDR2 YYDKDF (reference sequence). The CDR3 is 14 residues long. CDR3 sequence: CATSRGTDNQPQHF. The DNA for the CDR3 is TGTGCCACCAGCAGAGGGACAGACAATCAGCCCCAGCATTTT.

V is TRBV6-6 and J is TRBJ1-1; D not resolved. The CDR3 is 14 amino acids. V was pared by 5 bases and J by 5 bases, with 15 bases between. Germline V gene sequence: CDR1 MNHNY, CDR2 SVGAGI (reference sequence). In nucleotides, the CDR3 is TGTGCCAGCAGTCCCGGTGGAGGGCGGACTGAAGCTTTCTTT. Translation gives CASSPGGGRTEAFF.

The table lists this clone with a few counts. The chain uses TRBV14 and TRBJ2-2, with D possibly being TRBD2 (6 bases). The CDR3 extends over 14 amino acids. Germline loops: CDR1 SGHDN, CDR2 FVKESK. V was cut by 4 bases and J by 3 bases, with 9 bases left in between. In DNA, the CDR3 is TGTGCCAGCAGCCGGCAGCGGGACACCGGGGAGCTGTTTTTT. It translates to CASSRQRDTGELFF.